The present entry profiles one TCR beta chain with its context. Its target is not known. The record originates from a study of beta chain features in type 1 diabetes. Study-wide results and caveats: High-TCR-expressing cells could be over-represented by cDNA sequencing. Type 1 diabetes patients had moderately but significantly shorter TCRB CDR3s in all four CD4+ subsets. The similarity of naive, central memory and Treg TCRB repertoires appeared greater among patients than among healthy donors. Equally in patients and controls, shorter templates might have been favored by PCR.

A single heparinised draw of roughly 0.11 L on average was taken per donor. What was sequenced were expressed TCRB transcripts, since all of the isolated RNA had been reverse transcribed. Profiling relied on immunoSEQ multiplex PCR, and the TCRdb table lists in-frame clones only, not all of them. The sample records approximately 280,000 clones, over 12% being singletons. This TCR derives from a man in his late teens or twenties with type 1 diabetes. Sample: naive CD4+ T cells from blood.

The CDR3 bases are TGTGCCAGCAGTAGTGCGTTCCGGTGGGCTCGGAGCAATCAGCCCCAGCATTTT. This sequence encodes CASSSAFRWARSNQPQHF. The chain carries TRBV2 and TRBJ1-5; D is uncertain. This CDR3 has 18 amino acids. V gave up 5 bases and J gave up 1 base, with 21 bases separating them. CDR1 and CDR2 from the germline V gene are SNHLY and FYNNEI. Based on the CDR3 plus reference TRBV2 and TRBJ1-5, the full variable domain is EPEVTQTPSHQVTQMGQEVILRCVPISNHLYFYWYRQILGQKVEFLVSFYNNEISEKSEIFDDQFSVERPDGSNFTLKIRSTKLEDSAMYFCASSSAFRWARSNQPQHFGDGTRLSIL.